These T cell receptor beta chains were read from a single sample in a study of blood T cell repertoires in COVID-19. Measured with immunoSEQ multiplex PCR; TCRdb has only the in-frame clones, and not every one. Of fewer than 120,000 clones listed, approximately 85% are singletons. Sequencing input: peripheral blood. All receptors come from an older woman with acute or convalescent COVID-19. The CDR3 runs from the conserved cysteine through the conserved F or W. D genes are given only for firm matches. For some rows the clone size is stated as once, few or many, or as a class when expanded; others skip it.

NA	TRBV7-2	TRBJ1-6	NA	TGTGCCAGCAGCCCGGGGGGCGATAATTCACCCCTCCACTTT	CASSPGGDNSPLHF
NA	TRBV5-5	TRBJ1-1	NA	TGTGCCAGCAGCTTGTCCCCTTATGAAGCTTTCTTT	CASSLSPYEAFF
NA	TRBV6-1	TRBJ1-5	NA	TGTGCCAGCAGTGAATTGGTCTCCGGGTGGCATCAGCCCCAGCATTTT	CASSELVSGWHQPQHF
NA	TRBV28	TRBJ1-5	NA	TGTGCCAGCAGAGCCTCCGGGGGGGGCGCCCAGCCCCAGCATTTT	CASRASGGGAQPQHF
NA	TRBV2	TRBJ1-2	NA	TGTGCCAGCAGTGACGGCCTAGCTAACTATGGCTACACCTTC	CASSDGLANYGYTF
NA	TRBV30	TRBJ1-4	NA	TGTGCCTGGAGTGTTATGGCCCCGCCTAATGAAAAACTGTTTTTT	CAWSVMAPPNEKLFF
NA	TRBV7-2	TRBJ1-2	TRBD1	TGTGCCAGCAGCCCCGACAGGGATCGGGATGGCTACACCTTC	CASSPDRDRDGYTF
NA	TRBV6-1	TRBJ1-1	NA	TGTGCCAGCAGTGAAGGTGGCGGGGGGAGGACTGAAGCTTTCTTT	CASSEGGGGRTEAFF
NA	TRBV28	TRBJ1-1	TRBD1	TGTGCCAGCAGTTCGACAGGGGTAGTAAGCACTGAAGCTTTCTTT	CASSSTGVVSTEAFF
NA	TRBV30	TRBJ1-4	TRBD1	TGTGCCTGGTCGACAGGGGGAGAGGAAAAACTGTTTTTT	CAWSTGGEEKLFF
few	TRBV9	TRBJ1-1	NA	TGTGCCAGCAGCGGTGCAGGGGAAACTGAAGCTTTCTTT	CASSGAGETEAFF
few	TRBV5-4	TRBJ1-3	TRBD1	TGTGCCAGCAGCCACGACAGGGTTAGATCTGGAAACACCATATATTTT	CASSHDRVRSGNTIYF
NA	TRBV5-1	TRBJ1-5	NA	TGCGCCAGCAGCTTGGGGCCCTTGGGGCCGGAGCAGCCCCAGCATTTT	CASSLGPLGPEQPQHF
once	TRBV9	TRBJ2-2	TRBD1	TGTGCCAGCAGCGTAGGGACAGGAGAGTTCACCGGGGAGCTGTTTTTT	CASSVGTGEFTGELFF
few	TRBV4-1	TRBJ1-5	NA	TGCGCCAGCAGCCCCCCGGGAGACCTTGATCAGCCCCAGCATTTT	CASSPPGDLDQPQHF
NA	TRBV2	TRBJ2-5	TRBD1	TGTGCCAGCAGAGACAGGGGACGATGGACCCAGTACTTC	CASRDRGRWTQYF
NA	TRBV2	TRBJ1-6	NA	TGTGCCAGCAGAGACAGCTTTAATTCACCCCTCCACTTT	CASRDSFNSPLHF
NA	TRBV6-4	TRBJ2-1	NA	TGTGCCAGCAGTGAAGTAGGGGTGCGACCGCTCGCGGAAAATGAGCAGTTCTTC	CASSEVGVRPLAENEQFF
few	TRBV5-1	TRBJ2-2	NA	TGCGCCAGCAGCATGGACACTACGAACACCGGGGAGCTGTTTTTT	CASSMDTTNTGELFF
NA	TRBV2	TRBJ1-2	TRBD1	TGTGCCAGCAGTGAACAGGGGGAAGATGGCTACACCTTC	CASSEQGEDGYTF
NA	TRBV5-1	TRBJ2-7	TRBD1	TGCGCCAGCAGCGGGACAGGGGACGGCGAGCAGTACTTC	CASSGTGDGEQYF
NA	TRBV6-1	TRBJ1-4	NA	TGTGCCAGCAGTGAAAAGGGGGCTAATGAAAAACTGTTTTTT	CASSEKGANEKLFF
NA	TRBV5-1	TRBJ1-1	TRBD1	TGCGCCAGCAGCTTGTCTTTAGGACAGGACACTGAAGCTTTCTTT	CASSLSLGQDTEAFF
few	TRBV5-4	TRBJ2-7	TRBD2	TGTGCCAGCAGCTGGACTAGGGGCCACGAGCAGTACTTC	CASSWTRGHEQYF
NA	TRBV7-9	TRBJ1-4	NA	TGTGCCAGCAGCTTGAGATTTAATGAAAAACTGTTTTTT	CASSLRFNEKLFF
NA	TRBV18	TRBJ2-7	TRBD1	TGTGCCAGCTCGTTCCGGGACAGCCTAACCTACGAGCAGTACTTC	CASSFRDSLTYEQYF
NA	TRBV5-3	TRBJ2-7	NA	TGTGCCAGAAGGGGGGGTACATTCGACCCCTACGAGCAGTACTTC	CARRGGTFDPYEQYF
NA	TRBV7-2	TRBJ1-6	NA	TGTGCCAGCAGCCCATCGGTCAGGGTGCGAGGTAGTTCACCCCTCCACTTT	CASSPSVRVRGSSPLHF
NA	TRBV6-6	TRBJ1-1	NA	TGTGCCAGCTGCTTCGGGTTCGGACTCTACACTGAAGCTTTCTTT	CASCFGFGLYTEAFF
many	TRBV19	TRBJ1-6	TRBD1	TGTGCCAGTAGTAAACTCGACAGGGGTCTCCCTTCACCCCTCCACTTT	CASSKLDRGLPSPLHF
once	TRBV3-1/TRBV3-2	TRBJ2-1	TRBD2	TGTGCCAGCAGCCCATCTGAGCGGGGGGGCTTCAATGAGCAGTTCTTC	CASSPSERGGFNEQFF
NA	TRBV29-1	TRBJ2-3	TRBD2	TGCAGCGTTGAAGGGTGGACTAGCGATGATACGCAGTATTTT	CSVEGWTSDDTQYF
NA	TRBV7-8	TRBJ1-3	NA	TGTGCCAGCAGCCCTCTAGGCCCTGATCGGGGAAACACCATATATTTT	CASSPLGPDRGNTIYF
NA	TRBV28	TRBJ2-6	TRBD2	TGTGCCAGCAGTCCCGGACTAGCGGGGGCCCCTGGGGCCAACGTCCTGACTTTC	CASSPGLAGAPGANVLTF
NA	TRBV5-4	TRBJ1-2	NA	TGTGCCAGCAGCTTGGGAGATTCCACCCTCTATGGCTACACCTTC	CASSLGDSTLYGYTF
NA	TRBV2	TRBJ1-2	TRBD1	TGTGCCAGCAGGGAAGGGACAGGGAGCCGGTCTGGCTACACCTTC	CASREGTGSRSGYTF
NA	TRBV30	TRBJ2-3	NA	TGTGCCTGGAGTGCCTGGGACTTTAGGGCAGATACGCAGTATTTT	CAWSAWDFRADTQYF
NA	TRBV5-1	TRBJ2-3	TRBD2	TGCGCCAGTAAGCGGGGGCTAAGCACAGATACGCAGTATTTT	CASKRGLSTDTQYF
NA	TRBV2	TRBJ1-4	TRBD1	TGTGCCAGCAAAACAGGGGCTACGACTAATGAAAAACTGTTTTTT	CASKTGATTNEKLFF
few	TRBV24-1	TRBJ2-1	NA	TGTGCCACCAGTGAGACAGACAGGAGCCATGAGCAGTTCTTC	CATSETDRSHEQFF
NA	TRBV29-1	TRBJ2-6	NA	TGCAGCGTTGTGGGCAGCAAAATCTCTGGGGCCAACGTCCTGACTTTC	CSVVGSKISGANVLTF
NA	TRBV24-1	TRBJ2-2	TRBD1	TGTGCCACCAAGAAGAACCGGGACAGGGACACCGGGGAGCTGTTTTTT	CATKKNRDRDTGELFF
NA	TRBV18	TRBJ1-3	TRBD1	TGTGCCAGCTCACCCGGACAGGCCTCTGGAAACACCATATATTTT	CASSPGQASGNTIYF
NA	TRBV6-5	TRBJ1-5	NA	TGTGCCAGCAGGGACCGACAGGGCAATCAGCCCCAGCATTTT	CASRDRQGNQPQHF
NA	TRBV5-5	TRBJ1-3	NA	TGTGCCAGCAGCTTGGATCCGGGTAGCGGAAACACCATATATTTT	CASSLDPGSGNTIYF
NA	TRBV5-4	TRBJ2-5	NA	TGTGCCAGCAGCTCCGACAGACGTAGCGAGACCCAGTACTTC	CASSSDRRSETQYF
NA	TRBV11-2	TRBJ2-6	TRBD1	TGTGCCAGCACACAGTCCCGGGGGACAGGCTCTGGGGCCAACGTCCTGACTTTC	CASTQSRGTGSGANVLTF
NA	TRBV7-7	TRBJ2-3	NA	TGTGCCAGCAGCTTAGCGGGGGGGCTTTCAGATACGCAGTATTTT	CASSLAGGLSDTQYF
NA	TRBV20-1	TRBJ1-2	NA	TGCAGTGCTAGGTCGACGGGGGGCTACACCTTC	CSARSTGGYTF
NA	TRBV6-1	TRBJ1-1	NA	TGTGCCAGCAGTGAATGGGAGTCGGGGGGTTTCTTT	CASSEWESGGFF
NA	TRBV24-1	TRBJ1-2	TRBD1	TGTGCCACCAGAGGATCCGGGACAGACTATGGCTACACCTTC	CATRGSGTDYGYTF
NA	TRBV30	TRBJ1-2	NA	TGTGCCTGGAGTCCAGTTGGCGGGTTGGGCTATGGCTACACCTTC	CAWSPVGGLGYGYTF
NA	TRBV3-1/TRBV3-2	TRBJ2-5	TRBD1	TGTGCCAGCAGCCCACCGGGACAGAATTCAATCCAAGAGACCCAGTACTTC	CASSPPGQNSIQETQYF
NA	TRBV7-9	TRBJ1-2	NA	TGTGCCAGCAGCTTCTCGGAGGCACGCGGCTACACCTTC	CASSFSEARGYTF
NA	TRBV30	TRBJ1-4	NA	TGTGCCTGGAGTCAACTCGGACAGTTCTCTAATGAAAAACTGTTTTTT	CAWSQLGQFSNEKLFF